The clone carrying this T cell receptor beta chain was recorded once. The record originates from a study of immune evolution from preneoplasia to lung adenocarcinoma. Trimming cost V 10 bases and J 4 bases, with 13 bases left between them. Germline CDR1 reads SNHLY; CDR2 reads FYNNEI. This CDR3 contains 12 residues. Assay used: immunoSEQ multiplex PCR; TCRdb lists only in-frame clones, some missing. The sample carries about 9,500 clones, roughly 80% recorded once. The source material was FFPE minimally invasive lung adenocarcinoma tissue. The TCR comes from an older donor with lung adenocarcinoma. The chain is built from TRBV2 and TRBJ1-2, with a tentative D call TRBD1 (5 bases). The CDR3 here is CATEYRIYGYTF. The DNA of the CDR3 is TGTGCCACCGAGTACAGGATCTATGGCTACACCTTC. The full variable domain, with the rest looked up from reference TRBV2 and TRBJ1-2, is EPEVTQTPSHQVTQMGQEVILRCVPISNHLYFYWYRQILGQKVEFLVSFYNNEISEKSEIFDDQFSVERPDGSNFTLKIRSTKLEDSAMYFCATEYRIYGYTFGSGTRLTVV.